Listed below are T cell receptor beta chains from one sample, sequenced in a study of T-cell memory formation after mild COVID-19. TCRdb re-called the 5' RACE reads through MiXCR, storing one row per CDR3 protein. Among approximately 350,000 distinct CDR3 sequences listed, approximately 29% were seen once. The sample taken for sequencing was PBMCs or a T cell subset sorted from them (not recorded which). The receptors were gathered from an adult woman who had mild COVID-19 (a few samples of this study predate the infection). Cell type and time point are not known. The CDR3 runs from the conserved cysteine through the conserved F or W. D genes are given only for firm matches. The size field is filled for only some rows; it gives once, few, many or a size class.

d_call,v_call,j_call,clone_size,cdr3_aa,cdr3_nt
NA,TRBV3-1,TRBJ2-2,NA,CASSLRQGELFF,TGTGCCAGCAGCCTAAGACAGGGGGAGCTGTTTTTT
TRBD1,TRBV5-1,TRBJ1-1,many,CASSPGQGNTEAFF,TGTGCCAGCAGCCCCGGACAGGGGAACACTGAAGCTTTCTTT
TRBD1,TRBV6-5,TRBJ2-2,NA,CASSPGTGLIGELFF,TGTGCCAGCAGTCCCGGGACAGGGCTGATCGGGGAGCTGTTTTTT
TRBD2,TRBV9,TRBJ2-7,NA,CASSLTSSGSYEQYF,TGTGCCAGCAGCCTGACTAGCAGCGGGTCCTACGAGCAGTACTTC
TRBD1,TRBV11-2,TRBJ2-2,NA,CASRSIPGTGFTGELFF,TGTGCCAGCAGGTCAATCCCCGGGACAGGGTTTACCGGGGAGCTGTTTTTT
TRBD2,TRBV10-3,TRBJ2-1,few,CAISDAGTSRSNEQFF,TGTGCCATCAGTGACGCCGGGACTAGCAGGAGCAATGAGCAGTTCTTC
NA,TRBV6-5,TRBJ2-1,NA,CASHGGVNEQFF,TGTGCCAGCCACGGAGGGGTAAATGAGCAGTTCTTC
TRBD1,TRBV3-1,TRBJ2-1,NA,CASIRQGSNEQFF,TGTGCCAGCATCAGACAGGGTAGTAATGAGCAGTTCTTC
NA,TRBV12-3/TRBV12-4,TRBJ2-5,few,CASSYSPDQETQYF,TGTGCCAGCAGTTATTCCCCGGACCAAGAGACCCAGTACTTC
TRBD1,TRBV29-1,TRBJ2-3,NA,CSVDRGRKDTQYF,TGCAGCGTGGACAGGGGGCGAAAAGATACGCAGTATTTT
TRBD2,TRBV29-1,TRBJ2-7,many,CSVEDPRTSAPPYEQYF,TGCAGCGTTGAAGATCCCCGGACTAGCGCTCCACCCTACGAGCAGTACTTC
NA,TRBV3-1,TRBJ2-1,NA,CASSTRRNSYNEQFF,TGTGCCAGCAGCACTCGACGGAACTCCTACAATGAGCAGTTCTTC
NA,TRBV6-5,TRBJ1-1,NA,CASRSGTLEAFF,TGTGCCAGCAGATCCGGGACACTTGAAGCTTTCTTT
TRBD2,TRBV20-1,TRBJ2-7,few,CSADAQSSGLSYEQYF,TGCAGTGCCGACGCACAGTCTAGCGGGCTTTCCTACGAGCAGTACTTC
NA,TRBV3-1,TRBJ2-7,few,CASSHLLTGYEQYF,TGTGCCAGCAGCCACCTCCTAACAGGATACGAGCAGTACTTC
NA,TRBV27,TRBJ1-5,NA,CASGWSGQPQHF,TGTGCCAGCGGTTGGTCGGGTCAGCCCCAGCATTTT
NA,TRBV28,TRBJ2-5,NA,CASRTGSQAAGETQYF,TGTGCCAGCAGGACAGGCTCCCAGGCCGCGGGGGAGACCCAGTACTTC
NA,TRBV12-5,TRBJ2-1,few,CASGLGTAPYNEQFF,TGTGCTAGTGGTTTGGGGACAGCGCCCTACAATGAGCAGTTCTTC
NA,TRBV7-3,TRBJ2-5,few,CASSPTTLQPGETQYF,TGTGCCAGCAGCCCGACGACCCTACAACCAGGGGAGACCCAGTACTTC
TRBD2,TRBV10-3,TRBJ2-2,few,CAISEGREPTGELFF,TGTGCCATCAGTGAAGGGAGGGAACCCACCGGGGAGCTGTTTTTT
NA,TRBV7-9,TRBJ1-1,NA,CASSLEARHTEAFF,TGTGCCAGCAGCTTAGAAGCTCGGCACACTGAAGCTTTCTTT
NA,TRBV29-1,TRBJ2-7,NA,CSAGGTVSYEQYF,TGCAGCGCCGGCGGGACAGTCTCCTACGAGCAGTACTTC
TRBD1,TRBV25-1,TRBJ2-6,few,CASSEWGTGGFGANVLTF,TGTGCCAGCAGTGAATGGGGGACAGGGGGCTTTGGGGCCAACGTCCTGACTTTC
TRBD1,TRBV11-2,TRBJ2-5,NA,CASSPPGTVQETQYF,TGTGCCAGCAGCCCCCCGGGGACAGTCCAAGAGACCCAGTACTTC
TRBD2,TRBV28,TRBJ2-2,many,CASSLAGGSSGELFF,TGTGCCAGCAGTTTAGCGGGAGGTTCCAGCGGGGAGCTGTTTTTT
NA,TRBV11-3,TRBJ2-3,few,CASSLTAPDTQYF,TGTGCCAGCAGCTTAACGGCCCCAGATACGCAGTATTTT